Described below is a single T cell receptor beta chain sequence and its context. Its antigen remains unidentified. These data belong to a study of CD8 T cells in Susac syndrome. The overall study: Sequenced Susac syndrome patients included roughly six with active disease and under ten who were in remission. Blood was drawn from patients with Susac syndrome. At that point, they were therapy-naive, on corticosteroids, or on intravenous immunoglobulin alone.

V lost 0 bases and J lost 8, with 9 bases in between. CDR3 length: 13 residues. From germline, CDR1 is SGDLS and CDR2 YYNGEE. Notes on the study in general: Clonal expansion was absent from the CD4+ T cell repertoires in Susac syndrome.

RNA, at about 0.5 to 1 ug, was reverse transcribed with random hexamers. By means of immunoSEQ multiplex PCR, TCR beta CDR3 spanning 54 Vbeta and 13 Jbeta underwent amplification. TCRdb used MiXCR to reprocess the immunoSEQ multiplex PCR reads, holding one entry per CDR3 protein. The sample records some 240,000 distinct CDR3 sequences, 90% to 96% being singletons. Material for sequencing was CD4+ T cells from PBMCs. The chain combines TRBV9 with TRBJ1-5; weak D call: TRBD1 (5 bases). The clonotype originates from a human donor with Susac syndrome. The CDR3 reads CASSVGAGEPQHF. CDR3 sequence (DNA): TGTGCCAGCAGCGTAGGAGCGGGGGAGCCCCAGCATTTT.